The rows below give T cell receptor beta chains drawn from one sample of a study of technical replicates of blood from several donors. TCRdb keeps only in-frame clones here, not all; method: immunoSEQ multiplex PCR. This table holds 60,000 to 65,000 clones, about 89% found once. Sequencing was done on a sample of PBMCs. The receptors here all came from a human donor in good health. Some clones in this sample may be carry-over from other donors' samples. Each CDR3 is given with its conserved first and last residue. A D gene is named only where the DNA matches it firmly. For some rows the clone size is stated as once, few or many, or as a class when expanded; others skip it.

J	V	size	D	DNA	CDR3
TRBJ1-1	TRBV19	.	.	TGTGCCAGCAACTCCCTAGGGAGGGGCACTGAAGCTTTCTTT	CASNSLGRGTEAFF
TRBJ1-2	TRBV13	.	.	TGTGCCAGCAGCACCCGGGGGGGCACCACCTTC	CASSTRGGTTF
TRBJ2-7	TRBV27	.	TRBD2	TGTGCCAGCAGCAGGACTAGCTTTGACGAGCAGTACTTC	CASSRTSFDEQYF
TRBJ2-5	TRBV19	.	.	TGTGCCAGTAGTATTAGGACGGGGGAGACCCAGTACTTC	CASSIRTGETQYF
TRBJ2-3	TRBV14	.	.	TGTGCCAGCAGCCCCCAATGGGGCACGTCCACAGATACGCAGTATTTT	CASSPQWGTSTDTQYF
TRBJ2-5	TRBV6-5	.	.	TGTGCCAGCAGTTATCGGGAGCGGGAGACCCAGTACTTC	CASSYRERETQYF
TRBJ2-3	TRBV7-2	.	TRBD2	TGTGCCAGCAGCTGGACTGGACTAGCCGCAGATACGCAGTATTTT	CASSWTGLAADTQYF
TRBJ2-5	TRBV11-1	.	.	TGTGCCAGCAGCTCCAAGAGAGGAGCGCCTCAAGAGACCCAGTACTTC	CASSSKRGAPQETQYF
TRBJ1-6	TRBV4-2	.	TRBD1	TGTGCCAGCAGCCTCGGGGGACAGGGGAATTCACCCCTCCACTTT	CASSLGGQGNSPLHF
TRBJ1-6	TRBV11-2	.	.	TGTGCCAGCAGCTTGGCCCCGTATAATTCACCCCTCCACTTT	CASSLAPYNSPLHF
TRBJ2-1	TRBV4-1	.	TRBD2	TGCGCCAGCAGCCAGGACGGGGCGGGGGGTTTCGATGAGCAGTTCTTC	CASSQDGAGGFDEQFF
TRBJ1-2	TRBV6-1	.	.	TGTGCCAGCAGTGAACCAGGGGTACGGACTAACTATGGCTACACCTTC	CASSEPGVRTNYGYTF
TRBJ2-3	TRBV11-1	.	TRBD1	TGTGCCAGCAGCTTAGAGTACAGGGGGCCAGATACGCAGTATTTT	CASSLEYRGPDTQYF
TRBJ2-7	TRBV6-5	.	.	TGTGCCAGCGGCCAGGAGCGGGCCGAGCAGTACTTC	CASGQERAEQYF
TRBJ1-1	TRBV7-9	.	.	TGTGCCAGCAGCAAAACAGGGACTGAAGCTTTCTTT	CASSKTGTEAFF
TRBJ1-2	TRBV7-2	.	TRBD1	TGTGCCAGCAGCCCTAGGACAGGGACTCCGGGCTACACCTTC	CASSPRTGTPGYTF
TRBJ2-1	TRBV7-9	.	.	TGTGCCAGCAGCCCGAGTGGTCCTTACAATGAGCAGTTCTTC	CASSPSGPYNEQFF
TRBJ1-2	TRBV30	.	.	TGTGCCTGGTATCGGGGGAACTATGGCTACACCTTC	CAWYRGNYGYTF
TRBJ2-1	TRBV7-3	.	TRBD2	TGTGCCAGCAGCTTAAGCGGGAGGTCCAATGAGCAGTTCTTC	CASSLSGRSNEQFF
TRBJ2-3	TRBV9	.	TRBD1	TGTGCCAGCAGCGGGACAGGGACCCCCACAGATACGCAGTATTTT	CASSGTGTPTDTQYF
TRBJ2-3	TRBV6-1	.	.	TGTGCCAGCAGTGCGGACGGGGGTGGTACAGATACGCAGTATTTT	CASSADGGGTDTQYF
TRBJ2-7	TRBV2	.	.	TGTGCCAGCAGTGAGTTTAGCTCCTACTACGAGCAGTACTTC	CASSEFSSYYEQYF
TRBJ2-2	TRBV9	.	TRBD2	TGTGCCAGCAGCGGGCTAGCGGGAGAGGACGGGGAGCTGTTTTTT	CASSGLAGEDGELFF
TRBJ2-5	TRBV27	.	TRBD2	TGTGCCAGCAGTCCGGGACTAGCGGTGGTTGAGACCCAGTACTTC	CASSPGLAVVETQYF
TRBJ2-2	TRBV18	.	.	TGTGCCAGCTCACCAGTCTACACCGGGGAGCTGTTTTTT	CASSPVYTGELFF
TRBJ1-1	TRBV19	.	TRBD1	TGTGCCAGTAGTATTCCCGGGACAGGGGTTGAAGCTTTCTTT	CASSIPGTGVEAFF
TRBJ1-6	TRBV7-2	.	.	TGTGCCAGCAGCTCGACAGTAGATTCACCCCTCCACTTT	CASSSTVDSPLHF
TRBJ1-1	TRBV4-2	few	TRBD1	TGTGCCAGCAGCCCGGACAGGTCCAACACTGAAGCTTTCTTT	CASSPDRSNTEAFF
TRBJ2-2	TRBV19	few	TRBD2	TGTGCCAGTAGTATCTCTGGGACTACGACCGGGGAGCTGTTTTTT	CASSISGTTTGELFF
TRBJ1-1	TRBV16	.	.	TGTGCCAGCAGCCAATTGACAAAAGCTGAAGCTTTCTTT	CASSQLTKAEAFF
TRBJ2-3	TRBV4-3	.	.	TGCGCCAGCAGCCAGGTAGCGTTGAGCACAGATACGCAGTATTTT	CASSQVALSTDTQYF
TRBJ1-5	TRBV30	.	TRBD1	TGTGCCTGGAGTCTGGGGACAGGGGGCCAGCCCCAGCATTTT	CAWSLGTGGQPQHF
TRBJ2-7	TRBV6-5	.	TRBD1	TGTGCCAGCAGAGCCCGGGACAGGAGGGCCTACGAGCAGTACTTC	CASRARDRRAYEQYF
TRBJ2-7	TRBV5-6	few	.	TGTGCCAGCAGCCGAAGGACGGAGCGGGTATCCTACGAGCAGTACTTC	CASSRRTERVSYEQYF
TRBJ2-7	TRBV6-6	.	.	TGTGCCAGCAGTTTTCTAGCCGAGCAGTACTTC	CASSFLAEQYF
TRBJ2-1	TRBV4-3	.	TRBD2	TGCGCCAGCAGCCAATCTTTCACTAGCGGGGGCTACAATGAGCAGTTCTTC	CASSQSFTSGGYNEQFF
TRBJ1-1	TRBV7-9	.	TRBD1	TGTGCCAGCAGCCCACCGGGACAGCCGAACACTGAAGCTTTCTTT	CASSPPGQPNTEAFF
TRBJ2-1	TRBV5-1	.	TRBD2	TGCGCCAGCAGCTTGCAAGGCGGGGGGGCAGATGAGCAGTTCTTC	CASSLQGGGADEQFF
TRBJ1-2	TRBV4-3	.	.	TGCGCCAGCAGCCCCCGGGAGCAGCTCTACTATGGCTACACCTTC	CASSPREQLYYGYTF